This TCR beta chain was recorded in a study of T cells after yellow fever vaccination (dated by TCRdb to 2018 to 2020). For context, the study as a whole: Libraries from fractions with low cell numbers were prepared with the SMART-Seq v4 Ultra Low Input RNA kit. To track T-cell clones before and after primary and booster YFV17D yellow fever vaccination, bulk TCR alpha and beta repertoires were sequenced longitudinally. Two healthy male donors, one aged 18 to 29 and one aged 30 to 40 years, were included in the cohort. Blood was drawn at multiple timepoints before and after primary and secondary immunization, with bulk PBMC replicates and cell subsets isolated.

The meaning of the sample's treatment or condition label: live attenuated yellow fever vaccine strain. PBMCs were isolated from peripheral blood using a standard Ficoll-Paque protocol. Dynabeads CD4 and CD8 positive selection kits were used to isolate the CD4 and CD8 T-cell fractions. RNA was extracted with TriZol from bulk PBMCs, CD4 and CD8 fractions, and dextramer-positive and dextramer-negative fractions. This clonotype was picked up a small number of times. This receptor's antigen is unknown. This sequence may be a read error, since a much larger clone differs from it by one base. TCR cDNA was synthesized by 5'RACE template switching, through which a universal primer site and unique molecular identifiers were introduced. cDNA synthesis was primed from both the TCR alpha and TCR beta constant segments. Two PCR steps were used to amplify libraries, with sample barcodes and sequencing adapters being added in the second step. Libraries were sequenced on Illumina HiSeq 2500 (2x100 bp) or NovaSeq (2x150 bp). The paper's data handling went like this. MIGEC handled demultiplexing of reads and collapsing into UMI consensus sequences, while MiXCR performed V(D)J alignment. Using edgeR on replicate PBMC samples, clonotypes were called vaccine-responding if FDR was below 0.01 and the log2 fold change was above 5 up to day 15. Bulk clonotypes were assigned CD4 or CD8 identity according to which sequenced CD4 or CD8 repertoire held them at higher abundance. TCRdb reanalyzed the raw reads on its own, using fastp at Q25 for trimming and MiXCR for clone calling, and kept in-frame beta chains. A single entry per CDR3 protein holds the most common genes and DNA from its merged rows. These V and J calls rely on TCRdb rather than the paper's analysis. Counted in this sample were about 140,000 distinct CDR3 sequences; 6.5% to 8.5% of them appeared once. Roughly 0.77% of the sample is in the top ten clones.

General conclusions and limits of the study: FACS-sorted repertoires could contain abundant contaminating clonotypes from the bulk population, so computational filtering was required. A small fraction of clonotypes showed up in both the CD4 and CD8 compartments, probably as a result of convergent recombination. Because the study included only two donors, the extent to which the findings can be generalized is limited. The secondary T-cell response was weaker than the primary response but faster, peaking on day 5 instead of day 15. Most clones expanded after primary vaccination were re-detected after the booster (around 96% of CD4 and approximately 85% of CD8), suggesting broad memory maintenance.

The clonotype comes from a man aged 25 to 40 who received the YFV17D yellow fever vaccine. The starting material was CD4+ T cells sorted from PBMCs, obtained 5 days after the yellow fever booster vaccination.

In nucleotide form, the sequence is TGTGCCATCAGTCCCTTCCCGGGACAGGGCGCCACCGGGGAGCTGTTTTTT. Its protein reads: CAISPFPGQGATGELFF. The chain employs TRBV28 and TRBJ2-2, and 9 junction bases match TRBD1. Based on the germline V gene, the CDR1 and CDR2 sequences are MDHEN and SYDVKM. Including cysteine and phenylalanine, the CDR3 has 17 amino acids. Only CDR3 DNA remains: 51 bases, in frame from the first base.